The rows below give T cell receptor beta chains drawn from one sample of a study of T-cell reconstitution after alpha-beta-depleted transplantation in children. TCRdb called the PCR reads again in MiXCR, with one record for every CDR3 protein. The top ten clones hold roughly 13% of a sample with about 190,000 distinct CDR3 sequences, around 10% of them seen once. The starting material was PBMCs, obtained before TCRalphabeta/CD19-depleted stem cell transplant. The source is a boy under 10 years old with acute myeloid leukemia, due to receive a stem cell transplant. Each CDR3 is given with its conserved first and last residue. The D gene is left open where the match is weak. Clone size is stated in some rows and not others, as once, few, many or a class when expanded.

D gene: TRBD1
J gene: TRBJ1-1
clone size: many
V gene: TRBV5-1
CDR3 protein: CASIWYPGGGSAEAFF
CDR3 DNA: TGCGCCAGCATCTGGTACCCAGGGGGCGGTTCGGCTGAAGCTTTCTTT

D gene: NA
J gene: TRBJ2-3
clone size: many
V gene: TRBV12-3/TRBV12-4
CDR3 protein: CASNDGQPPRYF
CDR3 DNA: TGTGCCAGCAACGACGGACAGCCCCCGCGGTATTTT

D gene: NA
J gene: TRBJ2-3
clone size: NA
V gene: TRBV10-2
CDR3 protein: CASSRTTSTDTQYF
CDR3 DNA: TGCGCCAGCAGCCGGACTACGAGCACAGATACGCAGTATTTT

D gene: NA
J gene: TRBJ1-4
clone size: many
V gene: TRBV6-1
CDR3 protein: CASSEGTNNEKLFF
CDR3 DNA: TGTGCCAGCAGTGAGGGGACAAATAATGAAAAACTGTTTTTT

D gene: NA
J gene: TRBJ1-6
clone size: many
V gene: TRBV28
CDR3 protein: CASSEGSSPLHF
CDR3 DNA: TGTGCCAGCAGTGAGGGTAGCTCACCCCTCCACTTT

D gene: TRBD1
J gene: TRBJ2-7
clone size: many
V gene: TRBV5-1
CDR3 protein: CASSLGRDRLYEQYF
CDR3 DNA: TGCGCCAGCAGCCTGGGCCGGGACAGGTTATACGAGCAGTACTTC

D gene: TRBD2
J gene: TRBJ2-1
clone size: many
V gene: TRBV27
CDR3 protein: CASSPPRGGSYNEQFF
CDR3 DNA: TGTGCCAGCAGTCCCCCTCGGGGCGGGAGCTACAATGAGCAGTTCTTC

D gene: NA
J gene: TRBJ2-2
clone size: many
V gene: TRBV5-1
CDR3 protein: CASRPHELLGELFF
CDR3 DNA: TGCGCCAGCAGACCCCACGAGCTCCTCGGGGAGCTGTTTTTT

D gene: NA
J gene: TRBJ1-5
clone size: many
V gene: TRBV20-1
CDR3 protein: CSAGKGNSNQPQHF
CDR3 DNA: TGCAGTGCTGGGAAGGGAAATAGCAATCAGCCCCAGCATTTT

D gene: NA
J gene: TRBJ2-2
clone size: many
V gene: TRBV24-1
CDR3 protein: CATSAVAYTGELFF
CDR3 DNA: TGTGCCACCAGTGCCGTCGCATACACCGGGGAGCTGTTTTTT

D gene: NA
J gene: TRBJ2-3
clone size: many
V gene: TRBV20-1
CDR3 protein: CSASWGRDTQYF
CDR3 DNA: TGCAGTGCTAGTTGGGGCAGAGATACGCAGTATTTT

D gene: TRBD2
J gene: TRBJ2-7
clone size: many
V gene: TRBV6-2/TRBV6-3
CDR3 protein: CASSWTSGTYEQYF
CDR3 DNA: TGTGCCAGCAGTTGGACTAGCGGAACCTACGAGCAGTACTTC

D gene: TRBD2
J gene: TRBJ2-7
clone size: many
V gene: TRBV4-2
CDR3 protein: CASSQDTRGLAEYEQYF
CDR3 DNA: TGTGCCAGCAGCCAAGACACACGCGGACTAGCTGAGTACGAGCAGTACTTC

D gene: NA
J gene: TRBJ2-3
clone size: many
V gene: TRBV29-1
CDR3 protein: CSVVFGTQYF
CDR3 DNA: TGCAGCGTAGTCTTTGGGACGCAGTATTTT

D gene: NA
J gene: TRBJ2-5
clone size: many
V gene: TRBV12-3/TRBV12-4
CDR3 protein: CASRIRLDPGETQYF
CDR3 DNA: TGTGCCAGCAGAATAAGACTGGACCCAGGGGAGACCCAGTACTTC

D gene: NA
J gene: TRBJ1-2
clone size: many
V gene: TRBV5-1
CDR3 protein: CASSLVGRGGFDGYTF
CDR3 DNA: TGCGCCAGCAGCTTGGTCGGCAGGGGAGGTTTTGATGGCTACACCTTC

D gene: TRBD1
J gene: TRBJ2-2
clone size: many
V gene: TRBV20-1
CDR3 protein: CSARAPGQDNTGELFF
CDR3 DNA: TGCAGTGCTAGAGCTCCGGGACAGGACAACACCGGGGAGCTGTTTTTT

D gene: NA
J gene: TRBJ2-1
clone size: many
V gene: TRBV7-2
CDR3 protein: CASSLGRRGEQFF
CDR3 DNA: TGTGCCAGCAGCTTAGGTCGGAGGGGTGAGCAGTTCTTC

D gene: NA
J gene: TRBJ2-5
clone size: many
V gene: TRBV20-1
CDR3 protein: CSALPGHQKQETQYF
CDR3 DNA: TGCAGTGCTTTGCCGGGACACCAAAAACAAGAGACCCAGTACTTC

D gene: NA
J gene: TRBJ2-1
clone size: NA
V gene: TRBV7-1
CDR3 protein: CASSSGLLYNNEQFF
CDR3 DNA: TGTGCCAGCAGCTCGGGGCTCCTTTACAACAATGAGCAGTTCTTC

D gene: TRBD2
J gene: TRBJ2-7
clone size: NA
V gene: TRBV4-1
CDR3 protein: CASSQDPGRAYEQYF
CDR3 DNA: TGCGCCAGCAGCCAAGATCCCGGGAGGGCTTACGAGCAGTACTTC

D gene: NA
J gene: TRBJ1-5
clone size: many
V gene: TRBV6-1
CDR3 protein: CASSGSPDQPQHF
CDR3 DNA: TGTGCCAGCAGTGGATCTCCCGATCAGCCCCAGCATTTT

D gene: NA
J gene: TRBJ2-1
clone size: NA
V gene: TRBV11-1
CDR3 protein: CASSHKIGGQNYNEQFF
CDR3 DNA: TGTGCCAGCAGCCATAAAATAGGGGGACAAAACTACAATGAGCAGTTCTTC

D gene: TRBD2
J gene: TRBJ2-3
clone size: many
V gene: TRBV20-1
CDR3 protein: CSATGRITSGSLTDTQYF
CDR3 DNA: TGCAGTGCTACGGGGCGCATAACTAGCGGGAGTTTGACAGATACGCAGTATTTT

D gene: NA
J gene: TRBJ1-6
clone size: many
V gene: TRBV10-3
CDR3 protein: CAISGEAWSSYNSPLHF
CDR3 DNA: TGTGCCATCAGTGGAGAGGCCTGGAGCTCCTATAATTCACCCCTCCACTTT

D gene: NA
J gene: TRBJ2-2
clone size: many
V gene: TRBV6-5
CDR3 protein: CASSYTPILNTGELFF
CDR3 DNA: TGTGCCAGCAGTTACACCCCGATCCTGAACACCGGGGAGCTGTTTTTT

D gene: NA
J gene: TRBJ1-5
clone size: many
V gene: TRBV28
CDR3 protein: CAIDPGGLGSPQHF
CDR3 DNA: TGTGCCATTGACCCCGGGGGCTTAGGAAGCCCCCAGCATTTT